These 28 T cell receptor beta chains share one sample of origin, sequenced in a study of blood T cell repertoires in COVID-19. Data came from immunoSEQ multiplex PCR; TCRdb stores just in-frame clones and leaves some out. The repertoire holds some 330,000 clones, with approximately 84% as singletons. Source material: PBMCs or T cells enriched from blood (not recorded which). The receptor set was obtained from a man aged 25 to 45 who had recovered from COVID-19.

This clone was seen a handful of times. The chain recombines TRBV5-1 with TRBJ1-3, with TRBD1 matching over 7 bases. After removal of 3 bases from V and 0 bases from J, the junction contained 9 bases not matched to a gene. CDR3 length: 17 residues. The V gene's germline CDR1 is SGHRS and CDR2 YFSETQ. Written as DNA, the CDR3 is TGCGCCAGCAGCTCCCGGACAGGCTTGCTCTCTGGAAACACCATATATTTT. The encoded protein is CASSSRTGLLSGNTIYF. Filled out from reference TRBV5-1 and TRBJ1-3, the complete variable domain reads KAGVTQTPRYLIKTRGQQVTLSCSPISGHRSVSWYQQTPGQGLQFLFEYFSETQRNKGNFPGRFSGRQFSNSRSEMNVSTLELGDSALYLCASSSRTGLLSGNTIYFGEGSWLTVV.

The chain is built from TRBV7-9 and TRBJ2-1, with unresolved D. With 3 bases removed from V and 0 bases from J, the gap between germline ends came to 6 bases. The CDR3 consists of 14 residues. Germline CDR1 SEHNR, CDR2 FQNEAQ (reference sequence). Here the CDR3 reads CASSFEASYNEQFF. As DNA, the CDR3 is TGTGCCAGCAGCTTCGAGGCCTCCTACAATGAGCAGTTCTTC.

The CDR3 nucleotides read TGTGCCAGCCAACAGGGCTCTGGGGCCAACGTCCTGACTTTC. This translates into CASQQGSGANVLTF. The V gene is TRBV30, the J gene TRBJ2-6; tentative D call: TRBD1 (6 bases). Germline V gene data show CDR1 as GTSNPN and CDR2 as SVGIG (reference sequence). The germline V and J ends were trimmed by 8 bases and 0 bases, with 11 bases remaining between them. This CDR3 has 14 amino acids.

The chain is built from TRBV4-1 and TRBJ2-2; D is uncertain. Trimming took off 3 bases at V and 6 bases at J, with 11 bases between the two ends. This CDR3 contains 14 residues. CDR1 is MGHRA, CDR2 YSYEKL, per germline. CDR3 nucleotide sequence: TGCGCCAGCAGCCATCCCGCCCGGTCCGGGGAGCTGTTTTTT. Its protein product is CASSHPARSGELFF.

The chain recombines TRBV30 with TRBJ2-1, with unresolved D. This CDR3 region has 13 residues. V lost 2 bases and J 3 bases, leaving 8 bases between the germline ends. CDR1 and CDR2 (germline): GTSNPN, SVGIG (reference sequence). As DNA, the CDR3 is TGTGCCTGGAGTAGCGAGAACTACAATGAGCAGTTCTTC. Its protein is CAWSSENYNEQFF. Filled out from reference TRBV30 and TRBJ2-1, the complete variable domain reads SQTIHQWPATLVQPVGSPLSLECTVEGTSNPNLYWYRQAAGRGLQLLFYSVGIGQISSEVPQNLSASRPQDRQFILSSKKLLLSDSGFYLCAWSSENYNEQFFGPGTRLTVL.

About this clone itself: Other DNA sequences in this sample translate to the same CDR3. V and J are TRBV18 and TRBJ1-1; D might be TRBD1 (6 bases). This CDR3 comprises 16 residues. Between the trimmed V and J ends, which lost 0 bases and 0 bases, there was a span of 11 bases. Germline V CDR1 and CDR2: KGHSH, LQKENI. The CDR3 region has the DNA TGTGCCAGCTCACCACCGGGGGCCAGGATGAACACTGAAGCTTTCTTT. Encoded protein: CASSPPGARMNTEAFF.

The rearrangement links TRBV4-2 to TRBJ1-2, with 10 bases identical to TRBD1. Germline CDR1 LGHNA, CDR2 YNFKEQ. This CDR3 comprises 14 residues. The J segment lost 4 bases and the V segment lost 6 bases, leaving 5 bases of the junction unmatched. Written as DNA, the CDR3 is TGTGCCAGCAGATGGACAGGGGGAACCTATGGCTACACCTTC. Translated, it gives CASRWTGGTYGYTF.

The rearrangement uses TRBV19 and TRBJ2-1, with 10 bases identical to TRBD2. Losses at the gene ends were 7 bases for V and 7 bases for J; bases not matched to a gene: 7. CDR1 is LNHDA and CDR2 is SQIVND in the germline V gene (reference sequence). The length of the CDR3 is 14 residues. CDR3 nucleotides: TGTGCCAGTACCCGGGCAGCGGGAGGGAATGAGCAGTTCTTC. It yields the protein CASTRAAGGNEQFF.

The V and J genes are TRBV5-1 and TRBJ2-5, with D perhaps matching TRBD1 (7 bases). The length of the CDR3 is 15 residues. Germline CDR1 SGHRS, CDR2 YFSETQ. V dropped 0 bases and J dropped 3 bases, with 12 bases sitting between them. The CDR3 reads CASSLDRGGEETQYF. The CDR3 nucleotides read TGCGCCAGCAGCTTGGACAGGGGCGGGGAAGAGACCCAGTACTTC.

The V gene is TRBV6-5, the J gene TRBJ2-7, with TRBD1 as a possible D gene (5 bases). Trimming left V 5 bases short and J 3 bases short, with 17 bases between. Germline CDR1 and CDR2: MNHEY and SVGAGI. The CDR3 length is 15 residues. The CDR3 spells CASSSVSDSLYEQYF. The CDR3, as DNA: TGTGCCAGCAGTAGTGTGAGCGACAGTCTCTACGAGCAGTACTTC.

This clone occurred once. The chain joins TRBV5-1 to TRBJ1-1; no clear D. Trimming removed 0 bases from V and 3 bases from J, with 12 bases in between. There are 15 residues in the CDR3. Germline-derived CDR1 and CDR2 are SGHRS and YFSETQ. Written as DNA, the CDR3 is TGCGCCAGCAGCTTGGACCACGCGAGGGACACTGAAGCTTTCTTT. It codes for CASSLDHARDTEAFF.

As DNA, the CDR3 is TGTGCCGCCAGCCGAGTCACAGATGAGCAGTTCTTC. As protein: CAASRVTDEQFF. The rearrangement uses TRBV7-9 and TRBJ2-1, with D uncertain. The CDR3 is 12 amino acids. Germline CDR1 is SEHNR and CDR2 is FQNEAQ (reference sequence). V was cut by 11 bases and J by 8 bases, with 16 bases left in between.

CDR3: CASRPLSSYEQYF. In nucleotides, the CDR3 is TGTGCCAGCAGGCCGCTTAGCTCCTACGAGCAGTACTTC. This rearrangement joins TRBV27 to TRBJ2-7, with D unresolved. V was trimmed by 6 bases and J by 0 bases, leaving 9 bases between them. The CDR3 length is 13 residues. From germline, CDR1 is MNHEY and CDR2 SMNVEV (reference sequence).

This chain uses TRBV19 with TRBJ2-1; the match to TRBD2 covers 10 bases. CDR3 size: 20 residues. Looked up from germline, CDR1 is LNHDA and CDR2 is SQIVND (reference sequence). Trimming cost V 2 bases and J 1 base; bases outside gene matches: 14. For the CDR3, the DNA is TGTGCCAGTAGTATACAGGGACTAGCGTTTCCATTAAGTTCCTACAATGAGCAGTTCTTC. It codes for CASSIQGLAFPLSSYNEQFF.

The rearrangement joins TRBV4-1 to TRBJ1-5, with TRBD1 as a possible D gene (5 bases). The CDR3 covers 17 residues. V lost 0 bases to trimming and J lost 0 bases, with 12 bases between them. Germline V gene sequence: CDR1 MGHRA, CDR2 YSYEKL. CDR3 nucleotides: TGCGCCAGCAGCCAAGATGACACAGGCTATAGCAATCAGCCCCAGCATTTT. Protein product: CASSQDDTGYSNQPQHF.

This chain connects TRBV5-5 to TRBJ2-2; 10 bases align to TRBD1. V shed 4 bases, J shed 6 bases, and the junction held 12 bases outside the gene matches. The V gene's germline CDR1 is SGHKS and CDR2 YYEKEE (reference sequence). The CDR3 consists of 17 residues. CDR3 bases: TGTGCCAGCAGCCAAAGTGACAGGGGGCGGTTCTCCGGGGAGCTGTTTTTT. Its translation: CASSQSDRGRFSGELFF.

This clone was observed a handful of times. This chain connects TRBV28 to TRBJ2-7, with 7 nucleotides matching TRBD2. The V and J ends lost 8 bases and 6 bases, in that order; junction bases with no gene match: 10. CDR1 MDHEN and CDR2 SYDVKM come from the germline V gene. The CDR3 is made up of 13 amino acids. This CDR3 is CASRGGPRFEQYF. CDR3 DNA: TGTGCCAGCCGGGGAGGGCCGCGTTTCGAGCAGTACTTC.

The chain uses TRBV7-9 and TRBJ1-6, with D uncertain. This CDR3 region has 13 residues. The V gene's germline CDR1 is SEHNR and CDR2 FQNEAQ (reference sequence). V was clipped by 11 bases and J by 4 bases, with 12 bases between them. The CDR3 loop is CAADGDYNSPLHF. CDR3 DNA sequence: TGTGCCGCTGACGGGGATTATAATTCACCCCTCCACTTT. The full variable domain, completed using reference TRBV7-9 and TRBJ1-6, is DTGVSQNPRHKITKRGQNVTFRCDPISEHNRLYWYRQTLGQGPEFLTYFQNEAQLEKSRLLSDRFSAERPKGSFSTLEIQRTEQGDSAMYLCAADGDYNSPLHFGNGTRLTVT.

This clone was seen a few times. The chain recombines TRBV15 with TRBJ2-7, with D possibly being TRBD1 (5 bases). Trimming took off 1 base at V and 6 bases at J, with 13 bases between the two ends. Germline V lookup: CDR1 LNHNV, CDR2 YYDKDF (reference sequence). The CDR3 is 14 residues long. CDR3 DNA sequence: TGTGCCACCAGCAGAGCCCCAGGGTCCGGCGAGCAGTACTTC. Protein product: CATSRAPGSGEQYF. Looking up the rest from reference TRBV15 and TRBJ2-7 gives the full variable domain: DAMVIQNPRYQVTQFGKPVTLSCSQTLNHNVMYWYQQKSSQAPKLLFHYYDKDFNNEADTPDNFQSRRPNTSFCFLDIRSPGLGDTAMYLCATSRAPGSGEQYFGPGTRLTVT.

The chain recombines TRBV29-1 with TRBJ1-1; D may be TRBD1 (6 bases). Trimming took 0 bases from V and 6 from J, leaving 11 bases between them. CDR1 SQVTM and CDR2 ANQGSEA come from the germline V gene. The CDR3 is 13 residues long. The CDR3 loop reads CSVEDYRASEAFF. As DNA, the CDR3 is TGCAGCGTTGAAGATTACAGGGCTTCTGAAGCTTTCTTT.

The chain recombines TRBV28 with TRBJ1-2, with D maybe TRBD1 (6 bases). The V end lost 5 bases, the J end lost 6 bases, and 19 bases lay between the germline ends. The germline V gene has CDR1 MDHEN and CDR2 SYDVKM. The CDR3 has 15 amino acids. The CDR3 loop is CASSVHVGQRDGYTF. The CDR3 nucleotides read TGTGCCAGCAGTGTACACGTAGGACAGAGGGATGGCTACACCTTC.

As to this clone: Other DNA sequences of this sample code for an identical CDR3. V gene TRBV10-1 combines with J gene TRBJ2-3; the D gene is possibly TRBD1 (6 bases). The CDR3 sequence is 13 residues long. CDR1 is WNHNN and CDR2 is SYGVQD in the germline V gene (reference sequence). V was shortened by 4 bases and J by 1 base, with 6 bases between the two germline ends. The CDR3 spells CASSAGGTDTQYF. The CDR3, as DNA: TGCGCCAGCAGTGCAGGGGGCACAGATACGCAGTATTTT.

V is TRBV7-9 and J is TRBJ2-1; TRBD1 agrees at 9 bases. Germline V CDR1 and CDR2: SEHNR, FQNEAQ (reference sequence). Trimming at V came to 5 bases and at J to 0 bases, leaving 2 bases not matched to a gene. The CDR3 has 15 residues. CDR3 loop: CASSDRGSSYNEQFF. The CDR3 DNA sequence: TGTGCCAGCAGCGACAGGGGGAGCTCCTACAATGAGCAGTTCTTC.

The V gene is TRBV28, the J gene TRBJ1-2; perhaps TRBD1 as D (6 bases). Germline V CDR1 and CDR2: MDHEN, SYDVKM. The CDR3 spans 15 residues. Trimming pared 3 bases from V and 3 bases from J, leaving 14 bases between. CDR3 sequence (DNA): TGTGCCAGCAGTTTTGGGCAGGGGTCGTACTATGGCTACACCTTC. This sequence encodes CASSFGQGSYYGYTF.

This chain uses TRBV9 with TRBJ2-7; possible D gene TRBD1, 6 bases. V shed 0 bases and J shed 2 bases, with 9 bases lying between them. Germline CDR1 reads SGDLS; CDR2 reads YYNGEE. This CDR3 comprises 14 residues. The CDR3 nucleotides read TGTGCCAGCAGCGTAGCAGAGGGGGCCTACGAGCAGTACTTC. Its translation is CASSVAEGAYEQYF.

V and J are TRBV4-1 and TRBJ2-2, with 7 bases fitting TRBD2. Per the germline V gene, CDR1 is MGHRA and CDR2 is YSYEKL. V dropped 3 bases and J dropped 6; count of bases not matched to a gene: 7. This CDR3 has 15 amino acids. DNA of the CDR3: TGCGCCAGCAGCCAGGTGGCGGGGGAGTCCGGGGAGCTGTTTTTT. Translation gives CASSQVAGESGELFF.

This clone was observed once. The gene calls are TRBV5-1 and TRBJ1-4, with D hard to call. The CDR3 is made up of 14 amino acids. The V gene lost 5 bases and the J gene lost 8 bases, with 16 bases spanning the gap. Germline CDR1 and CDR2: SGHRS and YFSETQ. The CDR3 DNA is TGCGCCAGCAGTACGGGCCAGCCTAGCGAAAAACTGTTTTTT. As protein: CASSTGQPSEKLFF.

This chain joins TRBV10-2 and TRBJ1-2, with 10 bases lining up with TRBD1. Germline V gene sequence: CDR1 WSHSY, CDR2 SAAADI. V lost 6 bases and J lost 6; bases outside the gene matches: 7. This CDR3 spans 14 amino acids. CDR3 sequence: CASRGQGISDGYTF. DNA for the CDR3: TGCGCCAGCAGGGGACAGGGGATTTCTGATGGCTACACCTTC.